This entry lists 4 T cell receptor beta chains sequenced from one sample in a study of early T cells in non-severe SARS-CoV-2 infection. TCRdb reprocessed the 5' RACE reads via MiXCR and lists one record per CDR3 protein. Of some 80,000 distinct CDR3 sequences listed, about 5% are singletons. Here the sequenced sample was whole blood, taken at baseline. The source is an adult who was a healthcare worker with PCR-confirmed SARS-CoV-2 infection or an uninfected control (not recorded which).

This clonotype was observed at least ten times. The J gene is TRBJ2-1, the V gene TRBV27, with D uncertain. V was clipped by 0 bases and J by 2 bases, with 5 bases between them. The CDR3 totals 14 residues. From germline, CDR1 is MNHEY and CDR2 SMNVEV (reference sequence). DNA for the CDR3: TGTGCCAGCAGTTTATCCCCGACCTACAATGAGCAGTTCTTC. The encoded protein is CASSLSPTYNEQFF.

This clonotype was found many times. V is TRBV28 and J is TRBJ2-7; the match to TRBD1 covers 9 bases. CDR3 length: 15 amino acids. J gave up 3 bases and V 7 bases, and 10 bases lay outside the gene matches. From germline, CDR1 is MDHEN and CDR2 SYDVKM. The CDR3 bases are TGTGCCAGCAACGGAGCGGGACAGGGTTTCTACGAGCAGTACTTC. Its protein is CASNGAGQGFYEQYF.

The table lists this clonotype with many counts. The rearrangement uses TRBV5-4 and TRBJ2-4; 8 nucleotides align to TRBD1. The J segment lost 1 base and the V segment lost 4 bases, leaving 10 bases of the junction unmatched. The CDR3 covers 17 residues. From germline, CDR1 is SGHNT and CDR2 YYREEE (reference sequence). CDR3 protein: CASSLGQAPRAKNIQYF. The DNA of the CDR3 is TGTGCCAGCAGCCTGGGACAGGCCCCGCGGGCCAAAAACATTCAGTACTTC.

This clonotype was seen repeatedly, ten times or more. The chain links TRBV3-1 to TRBJ1-1; 8 bases map to TRBD1. The CDR3 has 16 amino acids. Unmatched junction bases numbered 14, after V lost 5 bases and J lost 6 bases. Germline CDR1 is LGHDT and CDR2 is YNNKEL (reference sequence). CDR3 sequence reads: CASSSTRQGISSEAFF. The CDR3 DNA reads TGTGCCAGCAGCTCGACGCGACAGGGGATTAGTTCTGAAGCTTTCTTT.